What follows is one TCR beta chain and its context. Its specificity is unknown. Trimming removed 3 bases from V and 1 base from J, with 9 bases in between. CDR3 size: 14 residues. Germline assignment: CDR1 SEHNR and CDR2 FQNEAQ (reference sequence). Second-dose timings of about 4 or about 12 weeks were pooled. The data originate from a study of T cell responses to AZD1222 COVID-19 vaccine. Notes on the study in general: Among the donors, most were white British and more were female, and clonal diversity was possibly underestimated. Sampled repertoires all dated from after the peak T cell response. Reports indicate that nearly half of spike-specific TCRs are directed at unmutated variant regions.

Only in-frame clones appear in the TCRdb table, and some are missing; sequencing was by immunoSEQ multiplex PCR. The sample has roughly 150,000 clones, approximately 94% seen once. The chain has TRBV7-9 and TRBJ1-1; D not resolved. The TCR comes from an adult who received the AZD1222 COVID-19 vaccine. Sequencing was performed on peripheral blood, taken 28 days after the second AZD1222 dose. In nucleotides, the CDR3 is TGTGCCAGCAGCTTCGGACCCAAGAACACTGAAGCTTTCTTT. This encodes CASSFGPKNTEAFF. Drawing the rest from reference TRBV7-9 and TRBJ1-1, the complete variable domain is DTGVSQNPRHKITKRGQNVTFRCDPISEHNRLYWYRQTLGQGPEFLTYFQNEAQLEKSRLLSDRFSAERPKGSFSTLEIQRTEQGDSAMYLCASSFGPKNTEAFFGQGTRLTVV.